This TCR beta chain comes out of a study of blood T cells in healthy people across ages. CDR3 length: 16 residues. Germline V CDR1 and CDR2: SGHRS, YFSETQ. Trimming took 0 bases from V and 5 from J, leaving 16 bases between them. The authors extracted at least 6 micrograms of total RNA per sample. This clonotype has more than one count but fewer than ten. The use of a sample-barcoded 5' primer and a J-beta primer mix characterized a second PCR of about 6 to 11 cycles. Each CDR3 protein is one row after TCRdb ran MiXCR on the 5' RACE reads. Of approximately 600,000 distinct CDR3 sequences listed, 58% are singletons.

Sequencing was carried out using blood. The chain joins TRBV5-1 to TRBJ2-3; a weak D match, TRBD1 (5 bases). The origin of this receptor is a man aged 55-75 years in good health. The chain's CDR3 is CASSLAIGQGGDTQYF. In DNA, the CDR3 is TGCGCCAGCAGCTTGGCGATTGGGCAGGGCGGAGATACGCAGTATTTT.